This T cell receptor beta chain was captured in a study of vaccination and CD4 T cells after COVID-19. In the study overall: Six men and four women formed the convalescents, two being Hispanic. Each participant underwent a two-dose regimen of either the BNT162b2 or the mRNA-1273 vaccine. Control cultures used a CEFX viral epitope pool, an HIV-1 Nef peptide pool, or no peptide.

Treatment defined: approximately nine-day PBMC culture with coronavirus spike peptide pools or control peptides (ViraFEST assay). Once cultured 9 to 11 days, CD4+ T cells underwent isolation by negative selection. On this clonotype: Antigen: not known.

Sequence data for DNA of cultured CD4+ T cells were generated by the Oncomine TCR Beta short-read assay. MiXCR, run by TCRdb on the PCR reads, gives a single entry per CDR3 protein. The sample includes about 25,000 distinct CDR3 sequences, over 60% of them seen just once. This CDR3 has 15 residues. This rearrangement joins TRBV21-1 to TRBJ1-2; TRBD1 is the table's D call and was not checked against the DNA. TRBV21-1 is marked as a pseudogene. This receptor was taken from a human donor who received a COVID-19 vaccine. Sequencing was performed on CD4+ T cells from blood, cultured in vitro, taken after SARS-CoV-2 vaccination. The CDR3 sequence: CASSKEKQGWYGYTF. The CDR3 bases are TGTGCCAGCAGCAAAGAAAAACAGGGTTGGTATGGCTACACCTTC.